These 14 T cell receptor beta chains came from one sample sequenced in a study of blood T cell repertoires in COVID-19. Here immunoSEQ multiplex PCR was the method, and the copy in TCRdb shows in-frame clones only, minus some. Of roughly 200,000 clones in the sample, 85% to 90% were seen once. The sequencing sample was made of peripheral blood. The origin of the receptors is a woman between 45 and 60 years old with COVID-19, enrolled during active disease.

V is TRBV5-5 and J is TRBJ1-6, with D perhaps matching TRBD1 (5 bases). The V end was cut by 4 bases, the J end by 7 bases, with 21 bases between. The CDR3 is made up of 17 amino acids. CDR1 is SGHKS, CDR2 YYEKEE, per germline (reference sequence). In DNA form, the CDR3 reads TGTGCCAGCAGCGCGACGGACAATTTCGTGTGGAATTCACCCCTCCACTTT. As protein: CASSATDNFVWNSPLHF.

The chain combines TRBV4-1 with TRBJ1-3; D unresolved. Trimming left V 1 base short and J 8 bases short, with 15 bases between. Germline V gene lookup returns CDR1 MGHRA and CDR2 YSYEKL. The CDR3 is made up of 15 amino acids. The CDR3 sequence is CASSQGGIRRDTIYF. CDR3 sequence (DNA): TGCGCCAGCAGCCAAGGTGGAATCAGGAGGGACACCATATATTTT.

The chain carries TRBV6-6 and TRBJ2-5; 12 nucleotides agree with TRBD2. Trimming cost V 6 bases and J 5 bases; bases outside gene matches: 10. CDR3 length: 16 residues. Germline values: CDR1 MNHNY, CDR2 SVGAGI (reference sequence). The CDR3 here is CASSRTSGAGRETQYF. As DNA, the CDR3 is TGTGCCAGCAGCCGGACTAGCGGGGCGGGTCGCGAGACCCAGTACTTC.

The chain links TRBV6-6 to TRBJ1-2, with D perhaps matching TRBD1 (6 bases). Trimming left V 2 bases short and J 3 bases short, with 13 bases between. Germline CDR1 and CDR2: MNHNY and SVGAGI (reference sequence). The CDR3 covers 15 residues. The CDR3 is CASSYANRDDYGYTF. Written as DNA, the CDR3 is TGTGCCAGCAGTTACGCAAACAGGGATGACTATGGCTACACCTTC.

V is TRBV20-1 and J is TRBJ2-5; the D gene is possibly TRBD2 (5 bases). Germline V lookup: CDR1 DFQATT, CDR2 SNEGSKA (reference sequence). Between the trimmed V and J ends, which lost 6 bases and 7 bases, there was a span of 12 bases. This CDR3 has 11 residues. CDR3 loop: CSAQDWVTQYF. The CDR3 nucleotides read TGCAGTGCCCAGGACTGGGTGACCCAGTACTTC.

This chain links TRBV6-2 or TRBV6-3 with TRBJ2-1, with TRBD2 matching over 9 bases. Germline CDR1 and CDR2: MNHEY and SVGEGT. With 6 bases clipped from V and 5 bases from J, the junction kept 11 bases outside the gene matches. This CDR3 spans 16 amino acids. For the CDR3, the DNA is TGTGCCAGCAGCCCCCATGCTAGCGGGGATCACAATGAGCAGTTCTTC. Translation: CASSPHASGDHNEQFF.

About this clone: Other DNA sequences in the same sample also yield this CDR3. The chain combines TRBV18 with TRBJ1-1; D is perhaps TRBD1 (6 bases). The V end was cut by 3 bases, the J end by 5 bases, with 10 bases between. CDR1 and CDR2 from the germline V gene are KGHSH and LQKENI. CDR3 length: 13 residues. As DNA, the CDR3 is TGTGCCAGCTCACCGAAAGGGGGAACTGAAGCTTTCTTT. As protein: CASSPKGGTEAFF. The complete variable domain, with remaining parts taken from reference TRBV18 and TRBJ1-1, reads NAGVMQNPRHLVRRRGQEARLRCSPMKGHSHVYWYRQLPEEGLKFMVYLQKENIIDESGMPKERFSAEFPKEGPSILRIQQVVRGDSAAYFCASSPKGGTEAFFGQGTRLTVV.

The CDR3 loop is CAISESSEQYF. The DNA for the CDR3 is TGTGCCATCAGTGAGTCGAGCGAGCAGTACTTC. V gene TRBV10-3 combines with J gene TRBJ2-7; D gene ambiguous. Germline assignment: CDR1 ENHRY and CDR2 SYGVKD. CDR3 length: 11 amino acids. V lost 0 bases and J 6 bases, leaving 3 bases between the germline ends.

The chain links TRBV3-1 (or the pseudogene TRBV3-2) to TRBJ2-1, with 12 bases fitting TRBD1. V gave up 2 bases and J gave up 15 bases; unmatched junction bases: 5. The CDR3 runs 13 residues. Germline-derived CDR1 and CDR2 are LGHDT and YNNKEL (reference sequence). The CDR3 DNA reads TGTGCCAGCAGCCAAACAAGGGACAGGGGGCGGTTCTTC. Translated, it gives CASSQTRDRGRFF.

The V call is TRBV27, the J call TRBJ2-7; tentative D call: TRBD2 (6 bases). Germline-derived CDR1 and CDR2 are MNHEY and SMNVEV (reference sequence). The CDR3 runs to 14 residues. V lost 6 bases and J 3 bases, leaving 15 bases between the germline ends. The chain's CDR3 is CASRDYFESYEQYF. In nucleotides, the CDR3 is TGTGCCAGCAGGGACTATTTTGAGAGCTACGAGCAGTACTTC.

V usage is TRBV5-1 and J usage is TRBJ2-3; 14 bases align to TRBD2. V lost 4 bases, J lost 6 bases, and 10 bases stayed unmatched. Germline V gene lookup returns CDR1 SGHRS and CDR2 YFSETQ. The CDR3 runs 17 residues. The DNA of the CDR3 is TGCGCCAGCAGCGCACGACTAGCGGGGGGGCAAGGCGATACGCAGTATTTT. Translating it yields CASSARLAGGQGDTQYF.

The gene calls are TRBV5-1 and TRBJ1-5, with no clear D. This CDR3 comprises 14 residues. Germline values: CDR1 SGHRS, CDR2 YFSETQ. V was shortened by 5 bases and J by 2 bases, with 11 bases between the two germline ends. This CDR3 is CASSSGAGNQPQHF. In DNA, the CDR3 is TGCGCCAGCAGTTCCGGTGCGGGCAATCAGCCCCAGCATTTT.

The CDR3 here is CASSRITGGVDGYTF. The CDR3 coding sequence is TGTGCCAGCAGCCGGATAACAGGGGGCGTAGATGGCTACACCTTC. This rearrangement joins TRBV5-4 to TRBJ1-2; 9 nucleotides match TRBD1. Germline assignment: CDR1 SGHNT and CDR2 YYREEE (reference sequence). The ends lost 4 bases at V and 6 bases at J; junction bases unmatched: 10. This CDR3 contains 15 residues.

CDR3: CASSLLLRTGVNSPLHF. The CDR3 DNA reads as TGTGCCAGCAGCCTACTCCTGAGGACAGGCGTTAATTCACCCCTCCACTTT. This chain uses TRBV28 with TRBJ1-6; TRBD1 matches 7 bases. The CDR3 has 17 amino acids. The V segment lost 6 bases and the J segment 6 bases; nucleotides outside the gene matches: 14. Per germline, CDR1 MDHEN and CDR2 SYDVKM.